This is a list of T cell receptor beta chains from one sample in a study of early T cells in non-severe SARS-CoV-2 infection. TCRdb recomputed calls from the 5' RACE reads with MiXCR, one row per CDR3 protein. This sample has roughly 40,000 distinct CDR3 sequences, with roughly 4.3% found just once. The specimen sequenced was whole blood. These TCRs come from an adult who was a healthcare worker with PCR-confirmed SARS-CoV-2 infection or an uninfected control (not recorded which). Each CDR3 is given with its conserved first and last residue. D genes are given only for firm matches. The listing skips clone size in some rows; elsewhere it reads once, few, many or a size class.

j_gene	v_gene	len	d_gene	abundance	CDR3aa	CDR3nt
TRBJ1-2	TRBV28	11	NA	few	CASSPNYGYTF	TGTGCCAGCAGTCCAAATTATGGCTACACCTTC
TRBJ2-7	TRBV29-1	14	NA	many	CSARGFQGRDEQYF	TGCAGCGCCCGGGGGTTTCAGGGGCGCGACGAGCAGTACTTC
TRBJ1-5	TRBV2	15	TRBD1	many	CASSVRGQKNQPQHF	TGTGCCAGCAGTGTGAGGGGACAGAAAAATCAGCCCCAGCATTTT
TRBJ2-7	TRBV20-1	14	NA	many	CSATITGRGNEQYF	TGCAGTGCTACGATTACAGGGAGGGGCAACGAGCAGTACTTC
TRBJ2-1	TRBV4-1	21	TRBD2	many	CASSLLSPGLAGGSSYNEQFF	TGCGCCAGCAGCCTTTTATCTCCGGGACTAGCGGGAGGGAGCTCCTACAATGAGCAGTTCTTC
TRBJ1-2	TRBV7-9	12	NA	few	CASSLETYGYTF	TGTGCCAGCAGCTTGGAGACATATGGCTACACCTTC
TRBJ2-2	TRBV7-2	18	TRBD1	many	CASSLVRTGRGSTGELFF	TGTGCCAGCAGCCTAGTCAGGACAGGTCGAGGGTCCACCGGGGAGCTGTTTTTT
TRBJ2-1	TRBV20-1	14	TRBD2	many	CSARLAGPYNEQFF	TGCAGTGCTCGTCTAGCGGGCCCCTACAATGAGCAGTTCTTC
TRBJ1-5	TRBV30	13	NA	few	CAWSLKDNQPQHF	TGTGCCTGGAGTTTGAAAGACAATCAGCCCCAGCATTTT
TRBJ2-7	TRBV28	12	NA	many	CASSPPRGEQYF	TGTGCCAGCAGTCCCCCCCGGGGCGAGCAGTACTTC
TRBJ2-3	TRBV5-4	16	TRBD2	NA	CASSTGLAGATDTQYF	TGTGCCAGCAGCACCGGACTAGCGGGGGCCACAGATACGCAGTATTTT
TRBJ2-3	TRBV11-2	13	NA	many	CASSLPGSDTQYF	TGTGCCAGCAGCTTACCGGGTTCAGATACGCAGTATTTT
TRBJ2-7	TRBV28	12	NA	many	CASSPSRNEQYF	TGTGCCAGCAGTCCATCCAGGAACGAGCAGTACTTC
TRBJ2-2	TRBV2	14	TRBD2	many	CASGSGGAAGELFF	TGTGCCAGCGGAAGCGGGGGGGCCGCCGGGGAGCTGTTTTTT
TRBJ2-3	TRBV5-1	15	NA	many	CASSLGGGGADTQYF	TGCGCCAGCAGCTTGGGCGGAGGCGGCGCAGATACGCAGTATTTT
TRBJ2-3	TRBV9	16	TRBD2	many	CASSVGLAGGGDTQYF	TGTGCCAGCAGCGTGGGACTAGCGGGGGGAGGAGATACGCAGTATTTT
TRBJ1-4	TRBV7-8	15	NA	many	CASSRPRGVNEKLFF	TGTGCCAGCAGTCGTCCCCGTGGGGTTAATGAAAAACTGTTTTTT
TRBJ2-4	TRBV11-2	16	NA	many	CASSLPIASRRNIQYF	TGTGCCAGCAGCTTACCCATAGCATCGCGGAGAAACATTCAGTACTTC
TRBJ1-1	TRBV9	16	NA	once	CASSALGTQGNTEAFF	TGTGCCAGCAGCGCTCTGGGAACCCAGGGGAACACTGAAGCTTTCTTT
TRBJ1-2	TRBV4-3	15	NA	few	CASSQGHQGNYGYTF	TGCGCCAGCAGCCAAGGGCACCAGGGTAACTATGGCTACACCTTC
TRBJ2-2	TRBV12-3/TRBV12-4	15	NA	NA	CASSLGIQGTGELFF	TGTGCCAGCAGTTTAGGTATCCAGGGAACCGGGGAGCTGTTTTTT
TRBJ2-1	TRBV5-4	15	TRBD1	many	CASSPRDRVYNEQFF	TGTGCCAGCAGCCCGAGGGACAGGGTATACAATGAGCAGTTCTTC
TRBJ1-6	TRBV20-1	14	NA	many	CSARDTLGSSPLHF	TGCAGTGCTAGAGATACATTGGGTAGTTCACCCCTCCACTTT
TRBJ2-2	TRBV7-3	16	TRBD2	few	CASSFDGRSRTGELFF	TGTGCCAGCAGCTTCGACGGGAGGTCCCGAACCGGGGAGCTGTTTTTT
TRBJ2-5	TRBV19	14	NA	many	CASSTGGGFETQYF	TGTGCCAGTAGTACGGGTGGAGGGTTCGAGACCCAGTACTTC
TRBJ1-6	TRBV27	15	NA	NA	CASSWWLGFNSPLHF	TGTGCCAGCAGTTGGTGGTTAGGGTTTAATTCACCCCTCCACTTT
TRBJ1-2	TRBV6-5	11	NA	NA	CASTRGYGYTF	TGTGCCAGCACGAGGGGCTATGGCTACACCTTC
TRBJ2-1	TRBV20-1	13	TRBD2	few	CSVLRGGPNEQFF	TGCAGTGTTTTGCGGGGGGGCCCCAATGAGCAGTTCTTC
TRBJ2-4	TRBV29-1	15	NA	many	CSVEIITGAKNIQYF	TGCAGCGTCGAAATAATCACCGGAGCCAAAAACATTCAGTACTTC
TRBJ2-3	TRBV20-1	15	NA	few	CSAFLPGTYTDTQYF	TGCAGTGCTTTTCTACCCGGGACGTACACAGATACGCAGTATTTT
TRBJ2-7	TRBV20-1	12	NA	NA	CSARELTYEQYF	TGCAGTGCTAGAGAACTTACCTACGAGCAGTACTTC
TRBJ1-1	TRBV28	15	NA	many	CASEKPPGRSGEAFF	TGTGCCAGCGAAAAACCCCCGGGACGTTCGGGTGAAGCTTTCTTT